The entry that follows covers one TCR beta chain sequence. This sample is drawn from a study of OX40 agonist ivuxolimab in advanced cancers. The J segment lost 7 bases and the V segment lost 6 bases, leaving 6 bases of the junction unmatched. Per the germline V gene, CDR1 is MNHEY and CDR2 is SVGAGI. This CDR3 contains 13 residues. The protocol was immunoSEQ multiplex PCR, while the TCRdb copy is restricted to in-frame clones and leaves out a portion. There are some 62,000 clones in the sample; about four fifths occur only once, and 9.8% lies in the top ten. This TCR was sampled from an adult with an advanced solid tumor such as melanoma, head and neck, liver or kidney cancer. Material: CD4+ or CD8+ T cells sorted from blood, obtained in a trial of the OX40 agonist ivuxolimab. The chain uses TRBV6-5 and TRBJ1-2, with 9 bases that match TRBD1. For the CDR3, the DNA is TGTGCCAGCAGCGTACAGGGGGCGGGTGGCTACACCTTC. Its translation: CASSVQGAGGYTF.